This T cell receptor (beta chain) was identified in a study of blood T cell repertoires in COVID-19. Study details: Sites in the United States, Italy and Spain provided acute and convalescent COVID-19 samples.

TCRdb's copy holds only in-frame clones and misses some; the assay was immunoSEQ multiplex PCR. The table lists roughly 280,000 clones, 80% to 90% of them singletons. CDR1 and CDR2 from the germline V gene are SGHNT and YYREEE (reference sequence). Between the trimmed V and J ends, which lost 4 bases and 4 bases, there was a span of 15 bases. This CDR3 has 16 residues. The receptor's source is a woman between 65 and 79 years old with acute or convalescent COVID-19. The sequencing input was peripheral blood. This chain joins TRBV5-4 and TRBJ1-6; D possibly corresponds to TRBD1 (6 bases). This CDR3 is CASSRAGGPYNSPLHF. The DNA of the CDR3 is TGTGCCAGCAGCAGGGCGGGGGGCCCGTATAATTCACCCCTCCACTTT.